This T cell receptor beta chain is drawn from a study of cytotoxic CD8 clonotypes in ibrutinib-treated CLL. Study outcomes and limitations: Higher clonality was seen at ibrutinib response and a return toward baseline at progression.

As concerns this clone: Its matching antigen is unknown.

The length of the CDR3 is 15 residues. Germline V lookup: CDR1 MNHEY, CDR2 SVGAGI. Trimming removed 0 bases at V and 2 bases at J, with 10 bases between. Profiled with immunoSEQ multiplex PCR; TCRdb holds only in-frame clones, not every one. The sample shows approximately 100,000 clones, 50% to 65% of them seen only once. PBMCs were cryopreserved, and around 1.9 micrograms of genomic DNA from them went into TCR beta libraries. This chain uses TRBV6-5 with TRBJ1-2; unclear D gene. The receptor's source is a human donor with chronic lymphocytic leukemia. The sequencing here drew on PBMCs, taken after 24 months of ibrutinib treatment. CDR3 sequence reads: CASSYSGNLNYGYTF. CDR3 bases: TGTGCCAGCAGTTACTCAGGGAATCTAAACTATGGCTACACCTTC.